Listed here are 32 T cell receptor beta chains from one sample, sequenced in a study of cytomegalovirus exposure and HLA in healthy donors. The PCR used 60 Vbeta and 13 Jbeta primers. TCRdb keeps only in-frame clones here, not all; method: immunoSEQ multiplex PCR. In the table there are about 84,000 clones, around 68% of which are singletons. The sequencing input was PBMCs. The origin of the receptors is a woman in her thirties or forties in good health and CMV-seropositive.

V and J are TRBV7-3 and TRBJ2-1; 13 positions match TRBD2. V shed 4 bases, J shed 7 bases, and the junction held 4 bases outside the gene matches. From germline, CDR1 is SGHTA and CDR2 FQGTGA. The CDR3 has 15 residues. The CDR3 protein is CASSSRTSGSNEQFF. In DNA form, the CDR3 reads TGTGCCAGCAGCTCCCGGACTAGCGGGAGTAATGAGCAGTTCTTC.

The gene calls are TRBV6-4 and TRBJ2-2; tentatively, D is TRBD2 (5 bases). The CDR3 sequence is 14 residues long. The germline V gene has CDR1 MRHNA and CDR2 SNTAGT. The ends were cut back, 0 bases at V and 5 bases at J, with 7 bases in the middle. CDR3 coding DNA: TGTGCCAGCAGTGACTCGAGGGTTACCGGGGAGCTGTTTTTT. It codes for CASSDSRVTGELFF.

V is TRBV11-2 and J is TRBJ2-7, with D tentatively TRBD1 (5 bases). Trimming took 5 bases from V and 6 from J, leaving 11 bases between them. The CDR3 has 12 residues. In germline, CDR1 is SGHAT, CDR2 FQNNGV. The DNA for the CDR3 is TGTGCCAGCAGCCACCTGGGGCTCGAGCAGTACTTC. This codes for CASSHLGLEQYF.

This clone was recorded a few times. The rearrangement uses TRBV6-5 and TRBJ2-1; no clear D gene. The CDR3 has 14 residues. The germline CDR1 and CDR2 sequences are MNHEY and SVGAGI. V was clipped by 6 bases and J by 8 bases, with 17 bases between them. The CDR3 region has the DNA TGTGCCAGCAGGGCACAGTACCGGTGGGATGAGCAGTTCTTC. Translating it yields CASRAQYRWDEQFF.

The chain combines TRBV5-6 with TRBJ1-5, with TRBD1 identical over 10 bases. The CDR3 length is 16 residues. Germline CDR1 and CDR2: SGHDT and YYEEEE. V shed 4 bases and J 6 bases; nucleotides not matched to a gene: 10. The CDR3 region has the DNA TGTGCCAGCAGCATAGCCGGGACAGGGGATTTTCAGCCCCAGCATTTT. Protein: CASSIAGTGDFQPQHF. Full variable domain (remainder filled in from reference TRBV5-6 and TRBJ1-5): DAGVTQSPTHLIKTRGQQVTLRCSPKSGHDTVSWYQQALGQGPQFIFQYYEEEERQRGNFPDRFSGHQFPNYSSELNVNALLLGDSALYLCASSIAGTGDFQPQHFGDGTRLSIL.

V is TRBV11-2 and J is TRBJ1-4; D unresolved. V was clipped by 2 bases and J by 8 bases, with 15 bases between them. Looked up from germline, CDR1 is SGHAT and CDR2 is FQNNGV. The CDR3 spans 15 residues. CDR3 bases: TGTGCCAGCAGCTTATTTGACTCTCAAATGGAAAAACTGTTTTTT. Encoded protein: CASSLFDSQMEKLFF.

The J gene is TRBJ1-1, the V gene TRBV11-2; possibly TRBD1 for D (6 bases). The CDR3 loop spans 14 amino acids. V dropped 5 bases and J dropped 3 bases, with 13 bases sitting between them. Per the germline V gene, CDR1 is SGHAT and CDR2 is FQNNGV. CDR3 sequence (DNA): TGTGCCAGCAGCACACAGGGCCCTGACACTGAAGCTTTCTTT. It yields the protein CASSTQGPDTEAFF.

This chain uses TRBV29-1 with TRBJ2-7; D possibly corresponds to TRBD1 (6 bases). Germline CDR1 and CDR2: SQVTM and ANQGSEA. The CDR3 totals 14 residues. Trimming took off 6 bases at V and 6 bases at J, with 21 bases between the two ends. The CDR3: CSVLGALIDGEQYF. In nucleotides, the CDR3 is TGCAGCGTACTGGGGGCACTTATTGATGGCGAGCAGTACTTC.

This chain links TRBV4-1 with TRBJ2-7, with 9 bases matching TRBD2. The J segment lost 11 bases and the V segment lost 1 base, leaving 9 bases of the junction unmatched. The CDR3 contains 14 residues. CDR1 MGHRA and CDR2 YSYEKL come from the germline V gene. CDR3 in amino acids: CASSQGEASGVEYF. The CDR3 region has the DNA TGCGCCAGCAGCCAAGGAGAGGCTAGCGGGGTGGAGTACTTC.

This rearrangement joins TRBV6-4 to TRBJ2-7; weak D call: TRBD2 (6 bases). CDR1 is MRHNA and CDR2 is SNTAGT in the germline V gene. This CDR3 is built from 18 residues. Trimming took off 7 bases at V and 0 bases at J, with 25 bases between the two ends. The DNA for the CDR3 is TGTGCCAGCACCGCATCCGGGACTCTGAAGAGACTCTCCTACGAGCAGTACTTC. Translation: CASTASGTLKRLSYEQYF.

This clone was counted only a few times. The J gene is TRBJ1-2, the V gene TRBV7-9; 9 nucleotides agree with TRBD1. The CDR3 runs 17 residues. The trim removed 1 base at V and 8 bases at J, leaving 14 bases unmatched. CDR1 and CDR2 (germline): SEHNR, FQNEAQ (reference sequence). Here the CDR3 reads CASSLVRGRDRDGGYTF. For the CDR3, the DNA is TGTGCCAGCAGCTTAGTCCGGGGCCGGGACAGGGACGGCGGCTACACCTTC.

The chain has TRBV7-9 and TRBJ2-7; D possibly corresponds to TRBD1 (6 bases). V was cut by 4 bases and J by 1 base, with 23 bases left in between. Germline CDR1 and CDR2: SEHNR and FQNEAQ (reference sequence). This CDR3 is built from 18 residues. CDR3 sequence reads: CASSSTLFSDSASYEQYF. The CDR3 DNA reads TGTGCCAGCAGCTCCACCTTGTTCTCGGACAGCGCATCCTACGAGCAGTACTTC.

This chain uses TRBV28 with TRBJ1-2; TRBD1 agrees at 8 bases. With V trimmed by 6 bases and J by 4 bases, 13 bases remained unmatched. Germline CDR1 MDHEN, CDR2 SYDVKM. The CDR3 contains 16 residues. The CDR3 sequence is CASRDGVRGLGYGYTF. Written as DNA, the CDR3 is TGTGCCAGCAGGGATGGGGTCAGGGGGCTGGGCTATGGCTACACCTTC.

The CDR3 loop reads CASSATGGGTDTQYF. The CDR3 DNA reads as TGCGCCAGCAGCGCGACAGGGGGCGGCACAGATACGCAGTATTTT. This chain joins TRBV5-1 and TRBJ2-3, with 10 nucleotides matching TRBD1. This CDR3 region has 15 residues. Germline assignment: CDR1 SGHRS and CDR2 YFSETQ. Trimming took 4 bases from V and 1 from J; bases not matched to a gene: 3.

V usage is TRBV2 and J usage is TRBJ1-1; D perhaps matches TRBD1 (5 bases). V lost 5 bases, J lost 3 bases, and 10 bases lay in between. Looked up from germline, CDR1 is SNHLY and CDR2 is FYNNEI. The CDR3 is 13 residues long. For the CDR3, the DNA is TGTGCCAGCAGTTGGAGCAGGGACACTGAAGCTTTCTTT. Translating gives CASSWSRDTEAFF.

The chain uses TRBV29-1 and TRBJ1-2; D remains ambiguous. Trimming left V 1 base short and J 4 bases short, with 4 bases between. The CDR3 contains 11 residues. Germline V gene sequence: CDR1 SQVTM, CDR2 ANQGSEA. CDR3 residues: CSVEAPYGYTF. CDR3 coding DNA: TGCAGCGTTGAAGCTCCCTATGGCTACACCTTC. Complete variable domain (other parts from reference TRBV29-1 and TRBJ1-2): SAVISQKPSRDICQRGTSLTIQCQVDSQVTMMFWYRQQPGQSLTLIATANQGSEATYESGFVIDKFPISRPNLTFSTLTVSNMSPEDSSIYLCSVEAPYGYTFGSGTRLTVV.

This rearrangement joins TRBV28 to TRBJ2-7; 10 nucleotides align to TRBD2. Per the germline V gene, CDR1 is MDHEN and CDR2 is SYDVKM. The V gene end was trimmed by 4 bases and the J gene end by 4 bases; junction bases not matched to a gene: 10. CDR3 length: 16 amino acids. The CDR3 is CASSSSGVAGGYEQYF. In DNA form, the CDR3 reads TGTGCCAGCAGTTCATCAGGTGTAGCGGGGGGATACGAGCAGTACTTC.

The chain combines TRBV5-1 with TRBJ1-5; 11 bases fit TRBD1. The CDR3 has 16 residues. CDR1 and CDR2 (germline): SGHRS, YFSETQ. With V trimmed by 2 bases and J by 8 bases, 9 bases remained unmatched. CDR3 loop: CASSFSRDRGLEPQHF. CDR3 coding DNA: TGCGCCAGCAGCTTTAGCCGGGACAGGGGGTTGGAGCCCCAGCATTTT.

This clone was observed a handful of times. This chain uses TRBV6-5 with TRBJ1-1, with a possible D match to TRBD1 (5 bases). From germline, CDR1 is MNHEY and CDR2 SVGAGI. V was trimmed by 4 bases and J by 4 bases, leaving 16 bases between them. This CDR3 comprises 15 residues. CDR3 nucleotides: TGTGCCAGCAGTTTACGGACGGGGAGGGGCACTGAAGCTTTCTTT. Its protein is CASSLRTGRGTEAFF.

This clone has a handful of counts. The chain recombines TRBV6-1 with TRBJ1-2; D is possibly TRBD1 (5 bases). V was pared by 5 bases and J by 4 bases, with 11 bases between. CDR1 MNHNS and CDR2 SASEGT come from the germline V gene. The CDR3 runs to 13 residues. This chain's CDR3 is CASSLDTSYGYTF. For the CDR3, the DNA is TGTGCCAGCAGTCTGGACACTTCCTATGGCTACACCTTC.

CDR3 in amino acids: CASSYDGTSGYEQYF. The CDR3 DNA reads TGCGCCAGCAGCTACGACGGGACTAGCGGCTACGAGCAGTACTTC. The V gene is TRBV5-1, the J gene TRBJ2-7; 11 nucleotides agree with TRBD2. The ends lost 3 bases at V and 3 bases at J; junction bases unmatched: 5. The CDR3 extends over 15 amino acids. From germline, CDR1 is SGHRS and CDR2 YFSETQ.

On this clone itself: Relative to the germline gene, one junction end is altered; a read error may explain this. Other DNA sequences in the sample encode the same CDR3. J is TRBJ1-1 and V is TRBV10-3; D possibly corresponds to TRBD1 (5 bases). CDR1 is ENHRY, CDR2 SYGVKD, per germline. This CDR3 region has 14 residues. This CDR3 is CAISERGRDTEAFF. The CDR3 bases are TGCGCCATCAGTGAGAGAGGCAGGGACACTGAAGCTTTCTTT.

This chain links TRBV11-2 with TRBJ2-5; 9 nucleotides match TRBD2. The CDR3 runs to 16 residues. Germline V lookup: CDR1 SGHAT, CDR2 FQNNGV. Trimming cost V 7 bases and J 5 bases; bases outside gene matches: 14. The CDR3 here is CASITGIAGVEETQYF. DNA for the CDR3: TGTGCCAGCATCACGGGGATAGCGGGAGTTGAGGAGACCCAGTACTTC.

The CDR3 DNA is TGCGCCAGCAGCCAAGAGTTGGGGACAGGGGGCGATGGCTACACCTTC. Translating it yields CASSQELGTGGDGYTF. The gene calls are TRBV4-3 and TRBJ1-2; TRBD1 matches 12 bases. V lost 0 bases and J lost 6; bases outside the gene matches: 5. This CDR3 spans 16 amino acids. CDR1 is LGHNA, CDR2 YSLEER, per germline.

The chain combines TRBV30 with TRBJ2-1; 11 nucleotides match TRBD2. Germline loops: CDR1 GTSNPN, CDR2 SVGIG (reference sequence). V gave up 1 base and J gave up 4 bases; unmatched junction bases: 9. The CDR3 contains 17 residues. CDR3 residues: CAWSGLAGGRLYNEQFF. The CDR3 DNA follows: TGTGCCTGGAGTGGATTAGCGGGAGGGAGGTTATACAATGAGCAGTTCTTC.

V gene TRBV5-1 combines with J gene TRBJ2-2, with D possibly matching TRBD2 (5 bases). The CDR3 consists of 17 residues. V was clipped by 4 bases and J by 2 bases, with 18 bases between them. Germline lookup yields CDR1 SGHRS and CDR2 YFSETQ. The DNA for the CDR3 is TGCGCCAGCAGCATTGGACCTCGCGGGCTAAACACCGGGGAGCTGTTTTTT. It is translated as CASSIGPRGLNTGELFF. Variable domain in full (rest from reference TRBV5-1 and TRBJ2-2): KAGVTQTPRYLIKTRGQQVTLSCSPISGHRSVSWYQQTPGQGLQFLFEYFSETQRNKGNFPGRFSGRQFSNSRSEMNVSTLELGDSALYLCASSIGPRGLNTGELFFGEGSRLTVL.

This clone was seen a handful of times. V gene TRBV7-9 combines with J gene TRBJ1-3, with unresolved D. The CDR3 is 15 residues long. Germline V CDR1 and CDR2: SEHNR, FQNEAQ (reference sequence). The ends were cut back, 5 bases at V and 4 bases at J, with 15 bases in the middle. CDR3 nucleotides: TGTGCCAGCAGCCCCAAGCTCCGTTTGGGAAACACCATATATTTT. Translated: CASSPKLRLGNTIYF.

V is TRBV29-1 and J is TRBJ1-2; TRBD1 matches 7 bases. Unmatched junction bases numbered 2, after V lost 2 bases and J lost 5 bases. CDR3 length equals 12 residues. Per germline, CDR1 SQVTM and CDR2 ANQGSEA. CDR3 residues: CSVETGVYGYTF. CDR3 nucleotides: TGCAGCGTTGAAACAGGGGTGTATGGCTACACCTTC.

The chain couples TRBV7-8 to TRBJ1-1, with D possibly matching TRBD1 (6 bases). Deletions cut 5 bases from V and 1 base from J, with 17 bases between. The CDR3 is 16 amino acids. The germline CDR1 and CDR2 sequences are SGHVS and FQNEAQ. The CDR3 bases are TGTGCCAGCAGCCCCAGGGGTGGGGGGGGGAACACTGAAGCTTTCTTT. Protein sequence: CASSPRGGGGNTEAFF.

For the CDR3, the DNA is TGTGCCTGGAAGGGGACAGACTATGGCTACACCTTC. This sequence encodes CAWKGTDYGYTF. The rearrangement joins TRBV30 to TRBJ1-2; 7 nucleotides align to TRBD1. The CDR3 is 12 amino acids. CDR1 is GTSNPN and CDR2 is SVGIG in the germline V gene (reference sequence). J lost 3 bases, V lost 4 bases, and 2 bases had no gene match.

This clone showed up just a few times. This chain joins TRBV2 and TRBJ1-1; D is unresolved. V was trimmed by 4 bases and J by 5 bases, leaving 11 bases between them. This CDR3 has 13 amino acids. Per the germline V gene, CDR1 is SNHLY and CDR2 is FYNNEI. The CDR3 DNA reads TGTGCCAGCAGTGTTCGGCAGGCGACTGAAGCTTTCTTT. It is translated as CASSVRQATEAFF.

The chain recombines TRBV6-6 with TRBJ2-2; 9 nucleotides align to TRBD2. The CDR3 spans 14 residues. Trimming cost V 0 bases and J 8 bases; bases outside gene matches: 1. CDR1 and CDR2 (germline): MNHNY, SVGAGI (reference sequence). The CDR3 sequence: CASSYSREGGELFF. As DNA, the CDR3 is TGTGCCAGCAGTTACTCGCGGGAGGGGGGGGAGCTGTTTTTT.